This T cell receptor (beta chain) appears in the sequencing data of a study of T cells in tuberculosis. Study-level information: IGRA-negative adolescents, IGRA-positive adolescents with latent tuberculosis and adults with active tuberculosis formed this South African cohort.

The method was immunoSEQ multiplex PCR; TCRdb's version includes in-frame clones alone and lacks a portion of them. The sample includes fewer than 40,000 clones, about 97% of them seen just once. Germline lookup yields CDR1 MNHEY and CDR2 SVGAGI. The CDR3 loop spans 12 amino acids. V was cut by 4 bases and J by 8 bases, with 10 bases left in between. Input material: PBMCs. V gene TRBV6-5 combines with J gene TRBJ2-3; no definite D call. This sequence originates from a donor between 10 and 35 years old with latent tuberculosis or without tuberculosis infection. The CDR3 loop reads CASSSRSGTQYF. The DNA of the CDR3 is TGTGCCAGCAGTTCAAGGTCGGGTACGCAGTATTTT.